The entry below gives a single T cell receptor (beta chain) sequence along with its context. Its target antigen remains unknown. The record has no base qualities; no much larger clone is one base away. This sample is drawn from a study of response to subunit inactivated influenza vaccine (dated by TCRdb to the late 2010s). For the wider study: The study used deep quantitative T cell receptor repertoire profiling to track responses to a trivalent subunit inactivated influenza vaccine.

Reading the germline V gene (reference sequence) gives CDR1 SEHNR and CDR2 FQNEAQ. The CDR3 covers 17 residues, taking in both the cysteine and the phenylalanine. The CDR3 DNA has 51 bases and is translated from base 1. V drops 7 bases and J drops 8 bases, leaving 26 bases in between. Broader findings and caveats from the paper: It was suggested by the authors that each seasonal influenza vaccination may recruit only a limited number of new T cells.

Libraries came from RT-PCR. Sequencing was carried out with an Illumina HiSeq 2500. The public reads were run again by TCRdb, first through fastp at Q25 and then through MiXCR, and only productive beta chains were kept. Rows with one shared CDR3 protein collapse into an entry with the most common genes and DNA. Recorded for this sample are hundreds of thousands of distinct CDR3 sequences; about 25% of them occurred a single time. The biggest ten clones account for about 1.9% of the sample. The sample consisted of CD4+ T cells sorted from PBMCs, taken about 5 days after vaccination. Here the chain combines TRBV7-9 and TRBJ2-2, with a tentative D gene TRBD1 over 6 matching bases. The receptor was isolated from a man aged 50-60 years who received an inactivated influenza vaccine. Donor details come from another sample of the same person, matched by shared clones. The DNA sequence is given as TGTGCCAGCACTCAACCGCCGGATGGGGGCTTCGAAGGGGAGCTGTTTTTT. Its protein reads: CASTQPPDGGFEGELFF.